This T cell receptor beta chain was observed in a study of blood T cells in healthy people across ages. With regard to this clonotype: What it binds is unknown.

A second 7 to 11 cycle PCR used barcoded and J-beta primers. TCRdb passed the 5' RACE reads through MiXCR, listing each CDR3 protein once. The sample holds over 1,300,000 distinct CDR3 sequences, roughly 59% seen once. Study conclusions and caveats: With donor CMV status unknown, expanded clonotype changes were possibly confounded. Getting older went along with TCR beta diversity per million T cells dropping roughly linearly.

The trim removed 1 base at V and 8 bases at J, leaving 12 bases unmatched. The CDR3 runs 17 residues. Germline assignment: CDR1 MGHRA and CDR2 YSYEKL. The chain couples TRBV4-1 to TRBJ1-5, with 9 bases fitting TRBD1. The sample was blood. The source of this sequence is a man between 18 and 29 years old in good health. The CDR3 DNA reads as TGCGCCAGCAGCCAAGTGTCTGGACAGGGGACTTGGGAGCCCCAGCATTTT. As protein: CASSQVSGQGTWEPQHF.